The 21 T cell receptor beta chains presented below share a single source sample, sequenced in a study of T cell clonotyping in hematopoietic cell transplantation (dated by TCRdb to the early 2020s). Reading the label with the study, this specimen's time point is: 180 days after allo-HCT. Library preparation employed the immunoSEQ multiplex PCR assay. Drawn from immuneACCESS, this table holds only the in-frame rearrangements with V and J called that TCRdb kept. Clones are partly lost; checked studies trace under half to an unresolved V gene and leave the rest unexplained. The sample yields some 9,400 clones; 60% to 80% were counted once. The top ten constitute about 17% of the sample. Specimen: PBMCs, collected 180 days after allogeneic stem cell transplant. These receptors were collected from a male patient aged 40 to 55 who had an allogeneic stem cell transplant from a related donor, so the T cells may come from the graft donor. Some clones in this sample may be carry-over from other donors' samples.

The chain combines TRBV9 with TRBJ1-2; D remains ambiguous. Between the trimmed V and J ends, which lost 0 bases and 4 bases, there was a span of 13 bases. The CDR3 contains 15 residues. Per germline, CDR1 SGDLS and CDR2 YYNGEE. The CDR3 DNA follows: TGTGCCAGCAGCGTAGGAGGGAGCTTGAGCTATGGCTACACCTTC. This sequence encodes CASSVGGSLSYGYTF.

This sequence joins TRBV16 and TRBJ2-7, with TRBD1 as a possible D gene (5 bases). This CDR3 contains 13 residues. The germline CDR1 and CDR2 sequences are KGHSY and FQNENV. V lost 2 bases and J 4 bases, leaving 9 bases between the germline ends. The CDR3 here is CASSQIAGYEQYF. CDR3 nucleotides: TGTGCCAGCAGCCAAATAGCAGGGTACGAGCAGTACTTC.

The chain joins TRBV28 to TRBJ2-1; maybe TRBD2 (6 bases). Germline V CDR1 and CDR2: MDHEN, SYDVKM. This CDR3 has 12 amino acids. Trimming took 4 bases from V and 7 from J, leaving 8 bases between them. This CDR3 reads CASSSGRNEQFF. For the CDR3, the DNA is TGTGCCAGCAGTTCAGGGAGGAATGAGCAGTTCTTC.

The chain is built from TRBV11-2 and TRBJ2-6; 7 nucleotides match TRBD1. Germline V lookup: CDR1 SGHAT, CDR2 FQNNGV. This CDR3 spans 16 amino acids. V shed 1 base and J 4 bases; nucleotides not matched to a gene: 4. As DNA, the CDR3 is TGTGCCAGCAGCTTAGGGCAGGGGGTCGGGGCCAACGTCCTGACTTTC. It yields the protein CASSLGQGVGANVLTF. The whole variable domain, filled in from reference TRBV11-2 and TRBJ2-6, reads EAGVAQSPRYKIIEKRQSVAFWCNPISGHATLYWYQQILGQGPKLLIQFQNNGVVDDSQLPKDRFSAERLKGVDSTLKIQPAKLEDSAVYLCASSLGQGVGANVLTFGAGSRLTVL.

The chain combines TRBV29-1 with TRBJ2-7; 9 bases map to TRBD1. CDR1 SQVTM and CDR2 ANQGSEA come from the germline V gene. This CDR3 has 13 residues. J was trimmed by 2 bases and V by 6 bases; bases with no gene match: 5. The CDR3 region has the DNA TGCAGCGTAGCGAGACAGGGGGCCTACGAGCAGTACTTC. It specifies CSVARQGAYEQYF.

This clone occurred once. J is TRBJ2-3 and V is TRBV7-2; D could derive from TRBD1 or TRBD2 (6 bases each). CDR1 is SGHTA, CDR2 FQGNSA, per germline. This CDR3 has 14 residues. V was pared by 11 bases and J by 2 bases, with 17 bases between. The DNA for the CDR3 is TGTGCCGCCCGAGGTGGGGGGCCCACAGATACGCAGTATTTT. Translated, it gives CAARGGGPTDTQYF.

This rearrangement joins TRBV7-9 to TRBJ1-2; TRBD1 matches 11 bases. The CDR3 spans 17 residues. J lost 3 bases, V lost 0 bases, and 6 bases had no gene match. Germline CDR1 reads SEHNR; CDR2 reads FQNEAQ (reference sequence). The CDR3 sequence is CASSLADRGLKDYGYTF. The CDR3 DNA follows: TGTGCCAGCAGCTTAGCGGACAGGGGGCTAAAAGACTATGGCTACACCTTC. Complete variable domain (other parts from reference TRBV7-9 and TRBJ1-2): DTGVSQNPRHKITKRGQNVTFRCDPISEHNRLYWYRQTLGQGPEFLTYFQNEAQLEKSRLLSDRFSAERPKGSFSTLEIQRTEQGDSAMYLCASSLADRGLKDYGYTFGSGTRLTVV.

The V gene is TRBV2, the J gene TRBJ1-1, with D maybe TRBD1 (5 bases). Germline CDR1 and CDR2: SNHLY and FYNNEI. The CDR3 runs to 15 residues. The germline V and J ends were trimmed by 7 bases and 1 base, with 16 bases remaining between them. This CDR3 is CASIFFGGTNTEAFF. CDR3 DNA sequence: TGTGCCAGCATTTTCTTTGGAGGGACGAACACTGAAGCTTTCTTT.

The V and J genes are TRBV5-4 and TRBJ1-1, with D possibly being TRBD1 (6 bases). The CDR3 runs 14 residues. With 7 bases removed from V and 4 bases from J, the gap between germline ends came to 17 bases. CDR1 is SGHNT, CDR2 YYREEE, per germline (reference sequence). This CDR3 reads CASGQQGSFTEAFF. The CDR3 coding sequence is TGTGCCAGCGGTCAACAGGGTTCGTTCACTGAAGCTTTCTTT.

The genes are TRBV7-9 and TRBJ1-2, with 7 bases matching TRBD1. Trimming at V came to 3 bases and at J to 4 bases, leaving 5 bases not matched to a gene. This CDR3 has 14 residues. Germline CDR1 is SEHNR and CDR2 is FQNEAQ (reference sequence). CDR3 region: CASSFPGTAYGYTF. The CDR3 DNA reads TGTGCCAGCAGCTTTCCCGGGACAGCCTATGGCTACACCTTC.

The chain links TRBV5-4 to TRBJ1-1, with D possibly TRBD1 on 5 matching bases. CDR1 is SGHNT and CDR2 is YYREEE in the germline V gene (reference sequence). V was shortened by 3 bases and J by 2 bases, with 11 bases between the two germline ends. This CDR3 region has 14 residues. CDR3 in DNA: TGTGCCAGCAGCTCGGGGACTCCAAACACTGAAGCTTTCTTT. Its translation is CASSSGTPNTEAFF.

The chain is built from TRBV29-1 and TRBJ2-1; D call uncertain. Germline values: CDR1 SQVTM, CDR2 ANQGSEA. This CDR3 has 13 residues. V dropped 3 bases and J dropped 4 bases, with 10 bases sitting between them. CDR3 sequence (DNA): TGCAGCGTTGAGGGCCTCGGGTACAATGAGCAGTTCTTC. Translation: CSVEGLGYNEQFF.

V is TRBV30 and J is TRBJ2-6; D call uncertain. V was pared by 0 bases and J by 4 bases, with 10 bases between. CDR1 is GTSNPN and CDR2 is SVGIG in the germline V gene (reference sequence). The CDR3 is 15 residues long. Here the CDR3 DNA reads TGTGCCTGGAGTGTACGGGCGGCCGGGGCCAACGTCCTGACTTTC. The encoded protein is CAWSVRAAGANVLTF.

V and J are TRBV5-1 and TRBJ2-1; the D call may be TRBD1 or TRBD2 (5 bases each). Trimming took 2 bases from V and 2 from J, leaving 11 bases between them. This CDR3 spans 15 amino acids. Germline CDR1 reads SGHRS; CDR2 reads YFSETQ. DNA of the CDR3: TGCGCCAGCAGCTTAAGTGGGGGACCCTACAATGAGCAGTTCTTC. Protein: CASSLSGGPYNEQFF.

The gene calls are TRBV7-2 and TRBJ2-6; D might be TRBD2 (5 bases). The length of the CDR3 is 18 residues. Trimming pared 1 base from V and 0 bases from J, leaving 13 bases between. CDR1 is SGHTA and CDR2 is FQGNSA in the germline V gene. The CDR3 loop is CASSLVPGLISGANVLTF. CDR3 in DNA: TGTGCCAGCAGCTTAGTCCCAGGACTTATCTCTGGGGCCAACGTCCTGACTTTC.

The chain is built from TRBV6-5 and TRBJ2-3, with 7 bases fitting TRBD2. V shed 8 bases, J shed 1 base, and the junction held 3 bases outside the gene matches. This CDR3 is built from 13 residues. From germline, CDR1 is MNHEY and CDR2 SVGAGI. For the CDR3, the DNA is TGTGCCAGCGGCCGGGGGGGCACAGATACGCAGTATTTT. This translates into CASGRGGTDTQYF.

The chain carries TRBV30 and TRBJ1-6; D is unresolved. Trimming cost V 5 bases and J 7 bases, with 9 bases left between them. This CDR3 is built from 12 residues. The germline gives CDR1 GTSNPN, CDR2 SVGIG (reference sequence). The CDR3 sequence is CAWGQLNSPLHF. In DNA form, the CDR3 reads TGTGCCTGGGGGCAGCTCAATTCACCCCTCCACTTT.

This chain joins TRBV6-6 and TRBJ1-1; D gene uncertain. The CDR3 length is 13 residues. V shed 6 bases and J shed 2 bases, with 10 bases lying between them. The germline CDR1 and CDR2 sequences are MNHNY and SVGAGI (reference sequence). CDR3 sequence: CASSFRLNTEAFF. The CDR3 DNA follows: TGTGCCAGCAGCTTCAGACTTAACACTGAAGCTTTCTTT.

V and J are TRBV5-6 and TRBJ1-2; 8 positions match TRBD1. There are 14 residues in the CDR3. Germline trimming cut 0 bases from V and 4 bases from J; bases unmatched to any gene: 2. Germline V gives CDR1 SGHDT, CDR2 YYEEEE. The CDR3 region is CASSLGQGIYGYTF. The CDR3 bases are TGTGCCAGCAGCTTGGGACAGGGGATCTATGGCTACACCTTC.

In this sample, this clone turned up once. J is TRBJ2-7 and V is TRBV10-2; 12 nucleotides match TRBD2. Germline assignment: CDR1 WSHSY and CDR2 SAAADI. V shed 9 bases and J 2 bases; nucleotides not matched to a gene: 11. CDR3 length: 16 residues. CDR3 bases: TGCGCCAGTACCCGGACTAGCGGGGATTCTACCTACGAGCAGTACTTC. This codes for CASTRTSGDSTYEQYF.

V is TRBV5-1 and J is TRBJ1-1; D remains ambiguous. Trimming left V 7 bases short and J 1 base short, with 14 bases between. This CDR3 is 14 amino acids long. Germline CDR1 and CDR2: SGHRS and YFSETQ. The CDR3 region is CASSSGWGNTEAFF. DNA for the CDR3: TGCGCCAGCTCAAGCGGCTGGGGGAACACTGAAGCTTTCTTT. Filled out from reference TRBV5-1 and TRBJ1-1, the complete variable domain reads KAGVTQTPRYLIKTRGQQVTLSCSPISGHRSVSWYQQTPGQGLQFLFEYFSETQRNKGNFPGRFSGRQFSNSRSEMNVSTLELGDSALYLCASSSGWGNTEAFFGQGTRLTVV.